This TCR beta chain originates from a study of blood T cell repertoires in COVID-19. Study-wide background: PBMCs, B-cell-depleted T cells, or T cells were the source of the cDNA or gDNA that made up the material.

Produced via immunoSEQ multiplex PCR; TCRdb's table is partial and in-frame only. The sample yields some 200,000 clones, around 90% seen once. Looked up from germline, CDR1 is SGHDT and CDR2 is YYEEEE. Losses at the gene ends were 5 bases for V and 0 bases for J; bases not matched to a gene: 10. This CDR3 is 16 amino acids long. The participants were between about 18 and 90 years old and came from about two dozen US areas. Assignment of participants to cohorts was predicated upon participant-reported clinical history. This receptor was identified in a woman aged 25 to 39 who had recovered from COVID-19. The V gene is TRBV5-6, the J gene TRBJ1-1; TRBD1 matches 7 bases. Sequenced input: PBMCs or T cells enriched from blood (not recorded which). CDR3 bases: TGTGCCAGCAGTCCAGGGGACAGAGCTTTGAACACTGAAGCTTTCTTT. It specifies CASSPGDRALNTEAFF.